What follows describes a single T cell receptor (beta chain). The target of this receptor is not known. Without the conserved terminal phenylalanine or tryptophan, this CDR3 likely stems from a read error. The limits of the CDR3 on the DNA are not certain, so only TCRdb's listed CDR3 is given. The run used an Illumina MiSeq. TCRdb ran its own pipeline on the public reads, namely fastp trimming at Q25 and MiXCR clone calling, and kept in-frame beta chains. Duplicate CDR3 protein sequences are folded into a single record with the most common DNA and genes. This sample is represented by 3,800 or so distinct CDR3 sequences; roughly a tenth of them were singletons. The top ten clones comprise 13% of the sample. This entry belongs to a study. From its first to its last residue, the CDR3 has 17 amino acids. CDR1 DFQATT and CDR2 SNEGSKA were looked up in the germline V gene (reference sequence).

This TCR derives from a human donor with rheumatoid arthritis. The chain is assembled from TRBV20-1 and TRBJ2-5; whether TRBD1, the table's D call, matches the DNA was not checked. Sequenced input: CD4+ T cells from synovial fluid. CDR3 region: CREREEGTGRGQETQDG.